This T cell receptor (beta chain) was observed in a study of cytomegalovirus exposure and HLA in healthy donors. Overall study findings and caveats: Later analysis identified several of the most significant clusters that appeared linked to common viral pathogens. Most subjects had HLA-A and HLA-B alleles reportedly predicted accurately by TCR beta sequences. The authors enumerated some 170 TCR beta chains as linked to cytomegalovirus. A missense DCLRE1C variant was associated with V- and J-gene trimming of TCR beta chains in a later analysis, and an independent cohort replicated the association.

About this clone: The antigen remains unidentified. One junction end does not reproduce the germline sequence, and a read error may be involved.

Researchers ran the PCR with 60 Vbeta and 13 Jbeta primers. Sequencing used immunoSEQ multiplex PCR; TCRdb keeps in-frame clones, though not all of them. The listing records some 26,000 clones. The length of the CDR3 is 14 residues. Looked up from germline, CDR1 is MDHEN and CDR2 is SYDVKM. The chain employs TRBV28 and TRBJ1-1; 10 bases match TRBD1. This TCR was sampled from a male donor in good health and CMV-seropositive. The specimen sequenced was PBMCs. The CDR3 protein is CASSGDRGRSEDFF. CDR3 sequence (DNA): TGTGCCAGCAGTGGAGACAGGGGGCGCTCTGAAGATTTCTTT.